This T cell receptor (beta chain) was retrieved from a study of breast tumors, draining lymph nodes, adjacent tissues. Whole-study findings and limits: Data fit most tumor T cells coming from lymph node, expanding in tumor. Tumor TCR diversity was below lymph nodes but above nontumor tissue.

Germline V gene data show CDR1 as MGHDK and CDR2 as SYGVNS. The CDR3 runs to 14 residues. The V gene lost 1 base and the J gene lost 4 bases, with 10 bases spanning the gap. Samples came from axillary lymph nodes draining the breast cancer. This clonotype was picked up a small number of times. What it recognizes is unknown. MiXCR, applied by TCRdb to the multiplex PCR reads, yields one record per CDR3 protein. The data show some 230,000 distinct CDR3 sequences, 30% to 35% seen once. The sample comprised axillary lymph node tissue. This chain joins TRBV25-1 and TRBJ1-1, with D hard to call. The sequence came from a female donor with breast cancer. Some clones in this sample may be carry-over from other donors' samples. The CDR3 is CASSESGSTTEAFF. The CDR3 nucleotides are TGTGCCAGCAGTGAATCGGGCAGCACCACTGAAGCTTTCTTT.